The 26 T cell receptor beta chains below come from one sample, sequenced in a study of shared clonotypes between healthy human individuals (dated by TCRdb to about 2020). Preparation of the library involved the immunoSEQ multiplex PCR assay. TCRdb took over this immuneACCESS table, retaining in-frame rearrangements with V and J assigned. Such tables are incomplete; in checked studies, under half of the missing clones stem from an unresolved V gene, and the remainder is unexplained. This sample lists about 1 million clones; about 84% were detected once. Of the sample, around 0.47% is held by the ten largest clones. Input material: memory CD4+ T cells from PBMCs. In light of the paper, this sample's cell subset or site label describes: CD45RA-negative fraction. All receptors come from a man aged 18 to 30 in good health. Some clones in this sample may be carry-over from other donors' samples.

The V and J genes are TRBV15 and TRBJ2-1; no clear D. The V end was cut by 0 bases, the J end by 6 bases, with 6 bases between. The CDR3 is 13 amino acids. Germline values: CDR1 LNHNV, CDR2 YYDKDF (reference sequence). In nucleotides, the CDR3 is TGTGCCACCAGCAGAGACAGCGTCAATGAGCAGTTCTTC. This encodes CATSRDSVNEQFF.

CDR3 in DNA: TGTGCCAGCACCCTCCCCGAGACAGGGGGTGTTGAAGCTTTCTTT. Its protein product is CASTLPETGGVEAFF. This chain joins TRBV28 and TRBJ1-1; the match to TRBD1 covers 9 bases. Germline assignment: CDR1 MDHEN and CDR2 SYDVKM. Trimming cost V 7 bases and J 7 bases; bases outside gene matches: 13. This CDR3 contains 15 residues.

As regards this clone: A far larger clone lies a single base away; this is likely a read error. The chain couples TRBV21-1 to TRBJ1-1. TRBV21-1 is described as a pseudogene. The CDR3 spans 12 residues. Here the CDR3 reads CASRRGEVEAFF. The CDR3 DNA reads TGTGCCAGCAGAAGGGGGGAGGTTGAAGCTTTCTTT.

The gene calls are TRBV18 and TRBJ2-1; D is ambiguous. The germline V gene encodes CDR1 KGHSH and CDR2 LQKENI. The length of the CDR3 is 16 residues. V was shortened by 5 bases and J by 8 bases, with 22 bases between the two germline ends. CDR3 region: CASSSPIAGSGHEQFF. The CDR3 DNA reads TGTGCCAGCTCAAGCCCGATAGCAGGATCGGGCCATGAGCAGTTCTTC.

This clone has a single count. V is TRBV29-1 and J is TRBJ2-3; D might be TRBD2 (5 bases). This CDR3 is built from 14 residues. The V end lost 4 bases, the J end lost 3 bases, and 14 bases lay between the germline ends. Germline loops: CDR1 SQVTM, CDR2 ANQGSEA. This chain's CDR3 is CSVGRPSRTDTQYF. In nucleotides, the CDR3 is TGCAGCGTTGGAAGGCCTAGCAGGACAGATACGCAGTATTTT.

As regards this clone: A much larger clone differs from this one at a single base, so this may be a read error. The rearrangement joins TRBV27 to TRBJ1-1; D ambiguous. CDR3 length: 13 residues. From germline, CDR1 is MNHEY and CDR2 SMNVEV (reference sequence). The germline V and J ends were trimmed by 3 bases and 1 base, with 6 bases remaining between them. Here the CDR3 reads CASSLTRNTEAFF. The CDR3 DNA reads as TGTGCCAGCAGTTTGACAAGGAACACTGAAGCTTTCTTT.

The V gene is TRBV21-1, the J gene TRBJ2-7; TRBD1 was called by the table and not checked on the DNA. TRBV21-1 is a pseudogene locus. The CDR3 extends over 16 amino acids. The CDR3 sequence: CASSKEQGWGSYEQYF. Here the CDR3 DNA reads TGTGCCAGCAGCAAAGAACAGGGGTGGGGCTCCTACGAGCAGTACTTC.

This chain joins TRBV11-2 and TRBJ1-1; no firm D call. The germline CDR1 and CDR2 sequences are SGHAT and FQNNGV. V was pared by 4 bases and J by 5 bases, with 17 bases between. This CDR3 comprises 15 residues. Here the CDR3 reads CASSSGSGIRTEAFF. The CDR3 coding sequence is TGTGCCAGCAGCTCAGGTTCGGGTATTAGGACTGAAGCTTTCTTT.

The rearrangement uses TRBV6-6 and TRBJ2-3; D is ambiguous. CDR1 and CDR2 (germline): MNHNY, SVGAGI (reference sequence). The CDR3 is 14 residues long. V was cut by 2 bases and J by 6 bases, with 12 bases left in between. The CDR3 protein is CASSYPESGDTQYF. CDR3 in DNA: TGTGCCAGCAGTTACCCCGAGTCTGGTGATACGCAGTATTTT.

This chain uses TRBV7-2 with TRBJ2-1, with D maybe TRBD2 (6 bases). Germline CDR1 reads SGHTA; CDR2 reads FQGNSA. Trimming pared 3 bases from V and 6 bases from J, leaving 18 bases between. The CDR3 length is 16 residues. For the CDR3, the DNA is TGTGCCAGCAGCTTGCGCGCCGGGGGAGCCTCCAATGAGCAGTTCTTC. The encoded protein is CASSLRAGGASNEQFF.

Points on this clone: This sample also contains other DNA sequences that code for the same CDR3. The rearrangement joins TRBV5-1 to TRBJ1-2; the D is unclear. Looked up from germline, CDR1 is SGHRS and CDR2 is YFSETQ. This CDR3 contains 14 residues. Trimming took 4 bases from V and 3 from J, leaving 13 bases between them. The CDR3 coding sequence is TGCGCCAGCAGCCCCCAGCGCTCGGACTATGGCTACACCTTC. Protein sequence: CASSPQRSDYGYTF.

This rearrangement joins TRBV15 to TRBJ2-7; 9 bases match TRBD2. The V segment lost 0 bases and the J segment 3 bases; nucleotides outside the gene matches: 3. CDR1 is LNHNV, CDR2 YYDKDF, per germline (reference sequence). The CDR3 spans 15 residues. The CDR3 DNA reads as TGTGCCACCAGCAGAGATCCTAGCGGGATCTACGAGCAGTACTTC. Translating gives CATSRDPSGIYEQYF. The whole variable domain, remainder taken from reference TRBV15 and TRBJ2-7, is DAMVIQNPRYQVTQFGKPVTLSCSQTLNHNVMYWYQQKSSQAPKLLFHYYDKDFNNEADTPDNFQSRRPNTSFCFLDIRSPGLGDTAMYLCATSRDPSGIYEQYFGPGTRLTVT.

The rearrangement links TRBV28 to TRBJ2-7; D unclear. Germline assignment: CDR1 MDHEN and CDR2 SYDVKM. The V and J ends lost 2 bases and 9 bases respectively, with 20 bases between them. The length of the CDR3 is 15 residues. DNA for the CDR3: TGTGCCAGCAGTTTACGGGCAGTACTACCCCCGGGGCAGTACTTC. Translated, it gives CASSLRAVLPPGQYF. The variable domain in full, with the rest retrieved from reference TRBV28 and TRBJ2-7, is DVKVTQSSRYLVKRTGEKVFLECVQDMDHENMFWYRQDPGLGLRLIYFSYDVKMKEKGDIPEGYSVSREKKERFSLILESASTNQTSMYLCASSLRAVLPPGQYFGPGTRLTVT.

CDR3 region: CSVETSGETQYF. The CDR3 coding sequence is TGCAGCGTTGAAACCTCCGGGGAGACCCAGTACTTC. The chain couples TRBV29-1 to TRBJ2-5; D not resolved. Germline values: CDR1 SQVTM, CDR2 ANQGSEA. Trimming took 2 bases from V and 5 from J, leaving 9 bases between them. The CDR3 extends over 12 amino acids.

This rearrangement joins TRBV7-3 to TRBJ2-7; 10 bases agree with TRBD2. Losses at the gene ends were 2 bases for V and 8 bases for J; bases not matched to a gene: 9. Per the germline V gene, CDR1 is SGHTA and CDR2 is FQGTGA. The CDR3 length is 15 residues. The CDR3 is CASSLGGPSGSKQYF. In DNA, the CDR3 is TGTGCCAGCAGCTTAGGTGGTCCTAGCGGGAGCAAGCAGTACTTC.

The DNA for the CDR3 is TGCAGCGTCAGACTAGCGGGAGGGGGGAATGAGCAGTTCTTC. Amino acid sequence: CSVRLAGGGNEQFF. The chain carries TRBV29-1 and TRBJ2-1; 14 nucleotides match TRBD2. This CDR3 comprises 14 residues. After removal of 6 bases from V and 7 bases from J, the junction contained 5 bases not matched to a gene. Per the germline V gene, CDR1 is SQVTM and CDR2 is ANQGSEA.

On this clone: Its ends do not fully match the called genes, so a read error is possible. The chain is built from TRBV4-1 and TRBJ2-1; no firm D call. The CDR3 spans 14 residues. Germline assignment: CDR1 MGHRA and CDR2 YSYEKL. The CDR3 region is CASSQDWGDNEQFF. For the CDR3, the DNA is TGCGCCAGCAGCCAAGATTGGGGTGACAATGAGCAATTCTTC.

The rearrangement uses TRBV6-5 and TRBJ1-2; D is uncertain. The V and J ends lost 5 bases and 7 bases respectively, with 17 bases between them. This CDR3 region has 14 residues. Germline V CDR1 and CDR2: MNHEY, SVGAGI. The chain's CDR3 is CASSISGKTGGYTF. DNA for the CDR3: TGTGCCAGCAGTATCTCCGGGAAAACGGGTGGCTACACCTTC.

A single count supports this clone. This chain links TRBV19 with TRBJ1-4; maybe TRBD1 (6 bases). CDR3 length equals 15 residues. CDR1 and CDR2 (germline): LNHDA, SQIVND (reference sequence). Trimming took 3 bases from V and 7 from J, leaving 15 bases between them. CDR3 DNA sequence: TGTGCCAGTAGTATCGGTAACAGGGTGACTGAAAAACTGTTTTTT. The encoded protein is CASSIGNRVTEKLFF. Using reference TRBV19 and TRBJ1-4 for the parts outside the CDR3, the full variable domain is DGGITQSPKYLFRKEGQNVTLSCEQNLNHDAMYWYRQDPGQGLRLIYYSQIVNDFQKGDIAEGYSVSREKKESFPLTVTSAQKNPTAFYLCASSIGNRVTEKLFFGSGTQLSVL.

Of note for this clone: The limits of the CDR3 on the DNA are not certain, so only TCRdb's listed CDR3 is given. The genes are TRBV11-2 and TRBJ2-1. Germline-derived CDR1 and CDR2 are SGHAT and FQNNGV. The CDR3 numbers 16 amino acids, ends counted. CDR3 sequence reads: CASSPHLDGVGFGAFF.

The J gene is TRBJ2-1, the V gene TRBV29-1, with D unresolved. V was clipped by 0 bases and J by 5 bases, with 8 bases between them. CDR3 length: 13 amino acids. The V gene's germline CDR1 is SQVTM and CDR2 ANQGSEA. The CDR3 spells CSVEEESNNEQFF. In DNA, the CDR3 is TGCAGCGTTGAAGAAGAGTCTAACAATGAGCAGTTCTTC.

The sample holds a few counts of this clone. This specimen includes other DNA sequences encoding the same CDR3. This chain joins TRBV5-1 and TRBJ2-7; no definite D call. Trimming stripped 0 bases from V and 4 bases from J, with 5 bases between. CDR1 and CDR2 from the germline V gene are SGHRS and YFSETQ. This CDR3 contains 12 residues. CDR3 in DNA: TGCGCCAGCAGCTTGGGAAGGTACGAGCAGTACTTC. It is translated as CASSLGRYEQYF.

V gene TRBV7-6 combines with J gene TRBJ1-1; a weak D match, TRBD1 (5 bases). Trimming removed 5 bases from V and 7 bases from J, with 11 bases in between. The CDR3 length is 12 residues. The germline V gene encodes CDR1 SGHVS and CDR2 FNYEAQ. The CDR3 spells CASSPSGGEAFF. The DNA for the CDR3 is TGTGCCAGCAGCCCCTCGGGGGGTGAAGCTTTCTTT.

This clone occurred once. The chain carries TRBV11-2 and TRBJ2-5; 12 nucleotides line up with TRBD2. The CDR3 spans 13 residues. V dropped 1 base and J dropped 12; count of bases not matched to a gene: 3. Germline CDR1 reads SGHAT; CDR2 reads FQNNGV. This chain's CDR3 is CASSLGLAGAKYF. CDR3 DNA sequence: TGTGCCAGCAGCTTAGGACTAGCGGGGGCCAAGTACTTC. Supplemented by reference TRBV11-2 and TRBJ2-5, the full variable domain reads EAGVAQSPRYKIIEKRQSVAFWCNPISGHATLYWYQQILGQGPKLLIQFQNNGVVDDSQLPKDRFSAERLKGVDSTLKIQPAKLEDSAVYLCASSLGLAGAKYFGPGTRLLVL.

The chain recombines TRBV19 with TRBJ2-7, with D unclear. Trimming removed 0 bases from V and 0 bases from J, with 6 bases in between. The CDR3 consists of 14 residues. Per germline, CDR1 LNHDA and CDR2 SQIVND (reference sequence). In DNA, the CDR3 is TGTGCCAGTAGTATAGAACCCAACTCCTACGAGCAGTACTTC. This encodes CASSIEPNSYEQYF.

This sequence joins TRBV19 and TRBJ2-1; TRBD2 aligns across 10 bases. The J segment lost 7 bases and the V segment lost 6 bases, leaving 3 bases of the junction unmatched. Germline assignment: CDR1 LNHDA and CDR2 SQIVND (reference sequence). CDR3 size: 13 residues. The DNA for the CDR3 is TGTGCCAGTAGGGCTAGCGGGAGAAATGAGCAGTTCTTC. It codes for CASRASGRNEQFF.